This TCR beta chain was documented in a study of T cells in Graves' hyperthyroidism and ophthalmopathy. Between the trimmed V and J ends, which lost 5 bases and 2 bases, there was a span of 7 bases. This CDR3 region has 13 residues. In germline, CDR1 is SEHNR, CDR2 FQNEAQ (reference sequence). This clonotype has ten or more counts. It was RNA transcripts that yielded the amplified TCR beta CDR3 regions. First-round RT-PCR targeting the TCR CDR3 was performed with the HTBI primer set. Each CDR3 protein gets one entry after TCRdb re-called the multiplex PCR reads with MiXCR. The repertoire holds about 570,000 distinct CDR3 sequences, with 46% as singletons.

The receptor was isolated from an adult woman with Graves' disease, either hyperthyroidism or ophthalmopathy (not recorded which). Source material: peripheral blood or thyroid tissue (not recorded which). The chain recombines TRBV7-9 with TRBJ1-5; no clear D gene. CDR3 in amino acids: CASSPQGNQPQHF. The CDR3 DNA reads as TGTGCCAGCAGCCCACAAGGCAATCAGCCCCAGCATTTT.